The next 8 T cell receptor beta chains were all read from a single sample in a study of T cell responses to AZD1222 COVID-19 vaccine. Profiling relied on immunoSEQ multiplex PCR, and the TCRdb table lists in-frame clones only, not all of them. The table includes approximately 67,000 clones, about four fifths detected once. Specimen: peripheral blood, collected 28 days after the second AZD1222 dose. All receptors come from an adult who received the AZD1222 COVID-19 vaccine.

The V and J genes are TRBV29-1 and TRBJ1-2; 8 bases are a match to TRBD1. This CDR3 is 16 amino acids long. Germline trimming cut 4 bases from V and 5 bases from J; bases unmatched to any gene: 15. The V gene's germline CDR1 is SQVTM and CDR2 ANQGSEA. The CDR3 DNA sequence: TGCAGCGTTGGGGGAGAGTTGGTTCAGGGGGCTTATGGCTACACCTTC. It specifies CSVGGELVQGAYGYTF.

Only a few counts were recorded for this clone. This sequence joins TRBV5-1 and TRBJ1-1; D remains ambiguous. V shed 5 bases and J shed 1 base, with 9 bases lying between them. The CDR3 runs 13 residues. Germline CDR1 and CDR2: SGHRS and YFSETQ. The CDR3 DNA reads TGCGCCAGCAGTTCAACAGAGAACACTGAAGCTTTCTTT. Translated: CASSSTENTEAFF.

This clone has a single count. The gene calls are TRBV5-6 and TRBJ2-1, with 7 bases matching TRBD2. The V segment lost 0 bases and the J segment 4 bases; nucleotides outside the gene matches: 7. CDR3 size: 16 residues. From germline, CDR1 is SGHDT and CDR2 YYEEEE. The CDR3 coding sequence is TGTGCCAGCAGCTTGGTTGGCGCGGGGGTTTACAATGAGCAGTTCTTC. Protein sequence: CASSLVGAGVYNEQFF.

The chain is built from TRBV15 and TRBJ2-2, with TRBD2 as a possible D gene (7 bases). Germline V lookup: CDR1 LNHNV, CDR2 YYDKDF (reference sequence). The ends were cut back, 1 base at V and 1 base at J, with 13 bases in the middle. This CDR3 has 17 amino acids. The CDR3 spells CATSRVPGGLNTGELFF. Here the CDR3 DNA reads TGTGCCACCAGCAGAGTTCCGGGGGGCTTGAACACCGGGGAGCTGTTTTTT.

This chain connects TRBV15 to TRBJ2-1, with 14 bases identical to TRBD2. This CDR3 is built from 17 residues. The V and J ends lost 3 bases and 6 bases, in that order; junction bases with no gene match: 7. Per the germline V gene, CDR1 is LNHNV and CDR2 is YYDKDF (reference sequence). The CDR3 nucleotides read TGTGCCACCAGCAGGGCAAAGGGACTAGCGGGGGCCAATGAGCAGTTCTTC. Its translation: CATSRAKGLAGANEQFF.

Here the CDR3 DNA reads TGTGCCAGCAGTCAAAGACAGGAATCACCCCTCCACTTT. This sequence encodes CASSQRQESPLHF. The V call is TRBV6-2 or TRBV6-3, the J call TRBJ1-6; TRBD1 is a possible D gene (6 bases). Germline V gives CDR1 MNHEY, CDR2 SVGEGT. This CDR3 contains 13 residues. Deletions cut 5 bases from V and 10 bases from J, with 12 bases between.

V and J are TRBV27 and TRBJ2-7; D is perhaps TRBD1 (6 bases). The V and J ends lost 6 bases and 5 bases respectively, with 11 bases between them. Germline V gene data show CDR1 as MNHEY and CDR2 as SMNVEV (reference sequence). The CDR3 spans 12 residues. The CDR3 protein is CASRPGVHEQYF. The CDR3 nucleotides are TGTGCCAGCAGGCCAGGGGTCCACGAGCAGTACTTC.

The V gene is TRBV15, the J gene TRBJ1-5; D not resolved. This CDR3 has 15 amino acids. The germline V gene has CDR1 LNHNV and CDR2 YYDKDF (reference sequence). Trimming took 4 bases from V and 3 from J, leaving 13 bases between them. CDR3 in DNA: TGTGCCACCAGCAAAGGAGGGTCCTACAATCAGCCCCAGCATTTT. The encoded protein is CATSKGGSYNQPQHF. Using reference TRBV15 and TRBJ1-5 for the parts outside the CDR3, the full variable domain is DAMVIQNPRYQVTQFGKPVTLSCSQTLNHNVMYWYQQKSSQAPKLLFHYYDKDFNNEADTPDNFQSRRPNTSFCFLDIRSPGLGDTAMYLCATSKGGSYNQPQHFGDGTRLSIL.